What follows are 25 T cell receptor beta chains derived from one specimen sequenced in a study of CD8 T cells in ankylosing spondylitis. TCRdb used MiXCR to reprocess the 5' RACE reads, holding one entry per CDR3 protein. The sample consists of about 310,000 distinct CDR3 sequences, around 20% of them appearing once. The sequencing input was blood, either unsorted or a sorted T cell fraction (not recorded which). The source of these receptors is a female donor with ankylosing spondylitis or in good health (not recorded which).

This clonotype was detected ten times or more. The chain uses TRBV12-3 or TRBV12-4 and TRBJ1-6, with TRBD1 as a possible D gene (6 bases). Trimming left V 5 bases short and J 8 bases short, with 13 bases between. There are 14 residues in the CDR3. The CDR3 nucleotides are TGTGCCAGCAGTCCTTGGGGGGGGCATTCACCCCTCCACTTT. Its translation is CASSPWGGHSPLHF.

The gene calls are TRBV6-2 or TRBV6-3 and TRBJ2-6; unclear D gene. V lost 10 bases and J 4 bases, leaving 11 bases between the germline ends. CDR3 length: 13 residues. The germline V gene has CDR1 MNHEY and CDR2 SVGEGT. CDR3 in amino acids: CATNPRGANVLTF. In DNA, the CDR3 is TGTGCCACCAACCCCAGGGGGGCCAACGTCCTGACTTTC.

The J gene is TRBJ1-1, the V gene TRBV11-3; no reliable D call. The CDR3 sequence is 12 residues long. V lost 5 bases and J lost 5, with 9 bases in between. From germline, CDR1 is SGHNT and CDR2 YENEEA. Here the CDR3 DNA reads TGTGCCAGCAGCCAGGCGGGGACTGAAGCTTTCTTT. It specifies CASSQAGTEAFF.

The chain employs TRBV6-4 and TRBJ1-2; D gene unclear. The CDR3 contains 13 residues. The V and J ends lost 0 bases and 5 bases respectively, with 7 bases between them. Germline V lookup: CDR1 MRHNA, CDR2 SNTAGT. The CDR3 region has the DNA TGTGCCAGCAGTGACTCTGGCCGGTATGGCTACACCTTC. Translating it yields CASSDSGRYGYTF.

This clonotype was counted between two and nine times. In nucleotides, the CDR3 is TGTGCCAGCAGTTCCCCCGGGCAGGGGTTGGCTGAAGCTTTCTTT. It encodes CASSSPGQGLAEAFF. V usage is TRBV12-3 or TRBV12-4 and J usage is TRBJ1-1, with D possibly matching TRBD1 (6 bases). This CDR3 is built from 15 residues. The V end was cut by 4 bases, the J end by 6 bases, with 18 bases between.

The chain links TRBV11-2 to TRBJ2-1; 7 nucleotides match TRBD2. V lost 3 bases, J lost 7 bases, and 9 bases stayed unmatched. Germline V lookup: CDR1 SGHAT, CDR2 FQNNGV. The CDR3 loop spans 15 amino acids. CDR3 residues: CASSLSGLERNEQFF. CDR3 bases: TGTGCCAGCAGCTTGTCTGGACTAGAGAGGAATGAGCAGTTCTTC.

The J gene is TRBJ1-2, the V gene TRBV29-1; no firm D call. CDR1 SQVTM and CDR2 ANQGSEA come from the germline V gene. The CDR3 consists of 9 residues. V was pared by 4 bases and J by 8 bases, with 5 bases between. The CDR3, as DNA: TGCAGCGTTGTTCCCGGCTACACCTTC. This encodes CSVVPGYTF.

This clonotype appeared once. J is TRBJ2-3 and V is TRBV3-1; maybe TRBD2 (6 bases). CDR1 LGHDT and CDR2 YNNKEL come from the germline V gene (reference sequence). The germline V and J ends were trimmed by 1 base and 4 bases, with 15 bases remaining between them. The CDR3 contains 16 residues. The CDR3 DNA reads TGTGCCAGCAGCCAAGTTGCTGGGCCTAGCGCAGATACGCAGTATTTT. Protein: CASSQVAGPSADTQYF.

Note on this clonotype: Given a much more abundant clone one base away, this may be a read error. The V and J genes are TRBV12-3 or TRBV12-4 and TRBJ2-5, with a tentative D call TRBD1 (6 bases). The CDR3 runs 11 residues. The germline V and J ends were trimmed by 6 bases and 5 bases, with 7 bases remaining between them. CDR3 amino acids: CASRRGETQYF. CDR3 coding DNA: TGTGCCAGCAGGAGGGGGGAGACCCAGTACTTC.

This clonotype was seen more than once but under ten times. CDR3 amino acids: CASSLDGVQPQHF. In DNA form, the CDR3 reads TGTGCCAGCAGCTTAGATGGGGTTCAGCCCCAGCATTTT. The V and J genes are TRBV7-9 and TRBJ1-5, with D uncertain. The germline V and J ends were trimmed by 1 base and 6 bases, with 7 bases remaining between them. Per the germline V gene, CDR1 is SEHNR and CDR2 is FQNEAQ (reference sequence). The CDR3 runs 13 residues.

In this sample, this clonotype turned up a few times. V and J are TRBV3-1 and TRBJ2-1; D possibly uses TRBD1 or TRBD2 (5 bases each). The germline V and J ends were trimmed by 0 bases and 11 bases, with 14 bases remaining between them. The CDR3 has 14 amino acids. Germline V gene data show CDR1 as LGHDT and CDR2 as YNNKEL (reference sequence). CDR3 protein: CASSQDDIPGQQFF. CDR3 nucleotides: TGTGCCAGCAGCCAAGATGATATCCCGGGGCAGCAGTTCTTC.

The chain recombines TRBV7-2 with TRBJ2-1, with 7 bases identical to TRBD1. CDR3 length: 15 residues. Germline trimming cut 5 bases from V and 0 bases from J; bases unmatched to any gene: 4. Germline V CDR1 and CDR2: SGHTA, FQGNSA. CDR3 loop: CASSRDSRSYNEQFF. In DNA, the CDR3 is TGTGCCAGCAGCCGGGACAGTCGCTCCTACAATGAGCAGTTCTTC.

The sample holds a few counts of this clonotype. This chain links TRBV20-1 with TRBJ2-5, with D possibly TRBD2 on 5 matching bases. There are 13 residues in the CDR3. Trimming left V 3 bases short and J 9 bases short, with 17 bases between. Germline V gene data show CDR1 as DFQATT and CDR2 as SNEGSKA (reference sequence). The CDR3 DNA reads as TGCAGTGCTAGTCCCGCCCGGAGGAACCCCCAGTACTTC. It yields the protein CSASPARRNPQYF.

The rearrangement joins TRBV6-5 to TRBJ2-7; 7 bases are shared with TRBD1. The germline CDR1 and CDR2 sequences are MNHEY and SVGAGI. The length of the CDR3 is 14 residues. The V gene end was trimmed by 4 bases and the J gene end by 6 bases; junction bases not matched to a gene: 9. Here the CDR3 DNA reads TGTGCCAGCAGTTTTTCAAGGGGGCGACGCGAGCAGTACTTC. It is translated as CASSFSRGRREQYF.

The rearrangement links TRBV5-1 to TRBJ2-1; possibly TRBD1 or TRBD2 for D (5 bases each). Trimming removed 7 bases from V and 0 bases from J, with 8 bases in between. The CDR3 spans 13 residues. The V gene's germline CDR1 is SGHRS and CDR2 YFSETQ. CDR3 loop: CASGTDSYNEQFF. The CDR3 coding sequence is TGCGCCAGCGGGACGGACTCCTACAATGAGCAGTTCTTC.

The chain has TRBV20-1 and TRBJ1-6; D is uncertain. The CDR3 is made up of 14 amino acids. Germline CDR1 and CDR2: DFQATT and SNEGSKA (reference sequence). V gave up 6 bases and J gave up 7 bases, with 16 bases separating them. The chain's CDR3 is CSAPVGLQNSPLHF. CDR3 in DNA: TGCAGTGCCCCGGTGGGCCTACAAAATTCACCCCTCCACTTT.

This clonotype was picked up a small number of times. V usage is TRBV2 and J usage is TRBJ2-1, with 12 bases that match TRBD2. The CDR3 has 18 residues. In germline, CDR1 is SNHLY, CDR2 FYNNEI. The ends lost 5 bases at V and 0 bases at J; junction bases unmatched: 8. The CDR3: CASSKLAGGPSSYNEQFF. As DNA, the CDR3 is TGTGCCAGCAGTAAACTAGCGGGGGGCCCGAGCTCCTACAATGAGCAGTTCTTC.

The rearrangement uses TRBV7-6 and TRBJ2-1, with D perhaps matching TRBD1 or TRBD2 (6 bases each). The germline V gene encodes CDR1 SGHVS and CDR2 FNYEAQ. There are 16 residues in the CDR3. The V and J ends lost 4 bases and 9 bases respectively, with 22 bases between them. The DNA for the CDR3 is TGTGCCAGCAGCTCACGGCTAGCGTCTCAAGGGGGTGAGCAGTTCTTC. It codes for CASSSRLASQGGEQFF.

This clonotype was seen a few times. The chain has TRBV6-1 and TRBJ2-3; tentatively, D is TRBD2 (6 bases). Trimming left V 3 bases short and J 0 bases short, with 13 bases between. This CDR3 spans 16 amino acids. The germline V gene encodes CDR1 MNHNS and CDR2 SASEGT. CDR3 nucleotides: TGTGCCAGCAGTGACCACCGCGGGACTAGCACAGATACGCAGTATTTT. This gives the protein CASSDHRGTSTDTQYF.

The sample holds a few counts of this clonotype. This sequence joins TRBV10-3 and TRBJ2-1; TRBD2 matches 8 bases. The V gene's germline CDR1 is ENHRY and CDR2 SYGVKD. Losses at the gene ends were 3 bases for V and 5 bases for J; bases not matched to a gene: 6. The CDR3 extends over 15 amino acids. The CDR3 region is CAISEVSGTHNEQFF. CDR3 coding DNA: TGTGCCATCAGTGAAGTTAGCGGGACTCACAATGAGCAGTTCTTC.

V and J are TRBV5-1 and TRBJ2-7; the D is unclear. This CDR3 is built from 14 residues. Trimming left V 0 bases short and J 3 bases short, with 10 bases between. Germline V lookup: CDR1 SGHRS, CDR2 YFSETQ. CDR3 nucleotides: TGCGCCAGCAGCTTGGAATCGTACTTCTACGAGCAGTACTTC. Its protein is CASSLESYFYEQYF.

This clonotype was detected a few times. V is TRBV18 and J is TRBJ2-5; 7 bases are shared with TRBD1. With V trimmed by 2 bases and J by 6 bases, 3 bases remained unmatched. Germline values: CDR1 KGHSH, CDR2 LQKENI. The CDR3 contains 13 residues. The CDR3 loop reads CASSPGQEKTQYF. In nucleotides, the CDR3 is TGTGCCAGCTCACCAGGACAGGAAAAGACCCAGTACTTC.

This rearrangement joins TRBV10-3 to TRBJ2-1, with a weak D call TRBD1 (6 bases). CDR1 and CDR2 from the germline V gene are ENHRY and SYGVKD. CDR3 size: 12 residues. V was clipped by 10 bases and J by 3 bases, with 10 bases between them. This CDR3 reads CATGQNYNEQFF. CDR3 DNA sequence: TGTGCCACCGGACAGAACTACAATGAGCAGTTCTTC.

There are a few counts of this clonotype. The genes are TRBV12-3 or TRBV12-4 and TRBJ1-1; D gene ambiguous. The CDR3 spans 11 residues. The ends were cut back, 5 bases at V and 9 bases at J, with 10 bases in the middle. This chain's CDR3 is CASSEGPQAFF. CDR3 in DNA: TGTGCCAGCAGTGAGGGTCCTCAAGCTTTCTTT.

This chain connects TRBV10-3 to TRBJ1-2; D not certain. The CDR3 extends over 15 amino acids. The V end lost 0 bases, the J end lost 3 bases, and 11 bases lay between the germline ends. Germline CDR1 reads ENHRY; CDR2 reads SYGVKD. The CDR3 here is CAISESRGYDYGYTF. The CDR3 DNA reads TGTGCCATCAGTGAGTCTCGGGGTTACGACTATGGCTACACCTTC.